This TCR beta chain was identified in a study of tumor and adjacent non-tumor tissue in lung cancer. The overall study: About 4.17 million productive TCRbeta reads were obtained per sample on average.

TCRbeta libraries were built with three rounds of nested PCR, modified from ARM-PCR. TCRdb reprocessed the multiplex PCR reads via MiXCR and lists one record per CDR3 protein. The sample carries some 99,000 distinct CDR3 sequences, roughly 80% recorded once. This sample's RNA came from whole unsorted tissue. This clonotype appeared once. Its cognate antigen is unknown. Study-wide results and limits: Significantly higher TCR diversity was found in tumor than normal lung. In normal lung, the top 100 clones were significantly more dominant than in tumor.

CDR3 size: 12 residues. In germline, CDR1 is DFQATT, CDR2 SNEGSKA (reference sequence). Sequenced material: lung tumor tissue. This rearrangement joins TRBV20-1 to TRBJ1-5; D is perhaps TRBD1 (5 bases). The receptor was isolated from a woman aged 55-75 years with non-small cell lung cancer. CDR3 DNA sequence: TGCAACGTACAGGAGGGAAATCAGCCCCAGCATTTT. Translating it yields CNVQEGNQPQHF.